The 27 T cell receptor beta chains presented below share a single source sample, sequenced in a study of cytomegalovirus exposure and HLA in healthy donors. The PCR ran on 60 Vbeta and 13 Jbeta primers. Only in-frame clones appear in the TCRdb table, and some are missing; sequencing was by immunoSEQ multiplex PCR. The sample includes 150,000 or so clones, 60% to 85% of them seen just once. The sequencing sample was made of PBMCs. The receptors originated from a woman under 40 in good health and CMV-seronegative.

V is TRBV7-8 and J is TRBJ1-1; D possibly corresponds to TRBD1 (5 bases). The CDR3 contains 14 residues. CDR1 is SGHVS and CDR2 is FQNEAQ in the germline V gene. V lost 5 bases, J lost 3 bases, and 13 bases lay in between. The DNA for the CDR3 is TGTGCCAGCAGCCCCCAACCGGGGGACACTGAAGCTTTCTTT. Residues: CASSPQPGDTEAFF.

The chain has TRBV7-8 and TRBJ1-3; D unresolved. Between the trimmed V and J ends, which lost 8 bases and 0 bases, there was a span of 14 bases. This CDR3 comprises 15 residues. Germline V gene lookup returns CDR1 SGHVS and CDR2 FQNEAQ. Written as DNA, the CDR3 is TGTGCCAGCCAATCCGAGACATTCTCTGGAAACACCATATATTTT. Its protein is CASQSETFSGNTIYF.

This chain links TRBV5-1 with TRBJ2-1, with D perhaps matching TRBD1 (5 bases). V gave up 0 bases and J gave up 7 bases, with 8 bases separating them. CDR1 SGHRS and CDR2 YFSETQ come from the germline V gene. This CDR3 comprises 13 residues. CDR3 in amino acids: CASSLGGRNEQFF. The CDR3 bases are TGCGCCAGCAGCTTGGGGGGCCGGAATGAGCAGTTCTTC.

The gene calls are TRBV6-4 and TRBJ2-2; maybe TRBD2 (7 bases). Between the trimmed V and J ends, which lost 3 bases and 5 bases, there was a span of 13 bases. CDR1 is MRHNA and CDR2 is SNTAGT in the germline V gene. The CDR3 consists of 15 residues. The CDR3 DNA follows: TGTGCCAGCAGTGAGGAGGGGGGGACAACCGGGGAGCTGTTTTTT. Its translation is CASSEEGGTTGELFF.

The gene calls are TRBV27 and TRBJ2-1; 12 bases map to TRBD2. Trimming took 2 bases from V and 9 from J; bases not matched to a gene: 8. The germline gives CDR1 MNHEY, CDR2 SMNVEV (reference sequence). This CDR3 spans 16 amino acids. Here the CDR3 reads CASSLLAGGKVSEQFF. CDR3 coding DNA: TGTGCCAGCAGTTTACTAGCGGGGGGGAAAGTTAGTGAGCAGTTCTTC.

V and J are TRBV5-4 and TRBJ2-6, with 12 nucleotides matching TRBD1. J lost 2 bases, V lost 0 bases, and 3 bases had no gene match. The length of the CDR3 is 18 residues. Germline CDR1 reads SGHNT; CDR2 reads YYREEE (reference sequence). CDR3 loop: CASSLGGTGGAGANVLTF. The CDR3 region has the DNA TGTGCCAGCAGCTTGGGAGGGACAGGGGGCGCTGGGGCCAACGTCCTGACTTTC.

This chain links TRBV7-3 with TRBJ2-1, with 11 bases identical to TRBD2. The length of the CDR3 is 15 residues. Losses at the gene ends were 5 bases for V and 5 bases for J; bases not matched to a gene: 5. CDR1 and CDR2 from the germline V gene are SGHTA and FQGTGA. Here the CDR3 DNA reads TGTGCCAGCAGCCCCAGACTAGCGGGGCACAATGAGCAGTTCTTC. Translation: CASSPRLAGHNEQFF. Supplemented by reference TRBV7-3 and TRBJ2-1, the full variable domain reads GAGVSQTPSNKVTEKGKYVELRCDPISGHTALYWYRQSLGQGPEFLIYFQGTGAADDSGLPNDRFFAVRPEGSVSTLKIQRTERGDSAVYLCASSPRLAGHNEQFFGPGTRLTVL.

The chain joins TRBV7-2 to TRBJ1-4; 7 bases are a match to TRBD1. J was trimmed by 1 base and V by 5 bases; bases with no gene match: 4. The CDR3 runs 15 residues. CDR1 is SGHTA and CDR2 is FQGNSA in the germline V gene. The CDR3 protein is CASSQGGKTNEKLFF. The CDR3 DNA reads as TGTGCCAGCAGCCAGGGGGGCAAAACTAATGAAAAACTGTTTTTT.

DNA of the CDR3: TGTGCCAGCAGCCTCTCAGGGACAGGGACTATTAGCAATCAGCCCCAGCATTTT. It encodes CASSLSGTGTISNQPQHF. The rearrangement uses TRBV27 and TRBJ1-5; 9 bases fit TRBD1. CDR1 is MNHEY, CDR2 SMNVEV, per germline (reference sequence). J was trimmed by 0 bases and V by 6 bases; bases with no gene match: 12. The CDR3 contains 18 residues.

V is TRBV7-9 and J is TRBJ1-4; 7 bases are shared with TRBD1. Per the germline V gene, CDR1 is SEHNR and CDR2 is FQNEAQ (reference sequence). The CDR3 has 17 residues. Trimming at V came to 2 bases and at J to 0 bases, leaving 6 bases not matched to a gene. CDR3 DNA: TGTGCCAGCAGCTTATCCGGACAGGTTGCAACTAATGAAAAACTGTTTTTT. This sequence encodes CASSLSGQVATNEKLFF.

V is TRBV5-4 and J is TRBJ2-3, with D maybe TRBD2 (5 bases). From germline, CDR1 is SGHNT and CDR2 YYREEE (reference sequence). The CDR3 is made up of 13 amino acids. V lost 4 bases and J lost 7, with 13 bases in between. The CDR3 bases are TGTGCCAGCAGCACCGAGCCGGGGAATACGCAGTATTTT. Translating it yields CASSTEPGNTQYF. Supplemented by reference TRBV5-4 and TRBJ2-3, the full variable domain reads ETGVTQSPTHLIKTRGQQVTLRCSSQSGHNTVSWYQQALGQGPQFIFQYYREEENGRGNFPPRFSGLQFPNYSSELNVNALELDDSALYLCASSTEPGNTQYFGPGTRLTVL.

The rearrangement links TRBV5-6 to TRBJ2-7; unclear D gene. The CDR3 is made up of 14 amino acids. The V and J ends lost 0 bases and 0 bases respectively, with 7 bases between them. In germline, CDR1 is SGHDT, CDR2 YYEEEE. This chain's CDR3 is CASSLGSSSYEQYF. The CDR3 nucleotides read TGTGCCAGCAGCTTGGGATCGAGCTCCTACGAGCAGTACTTC. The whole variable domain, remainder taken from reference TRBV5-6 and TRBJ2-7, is DAGVTQSPTHLIKTRGQQVTLRCSPKSGHDTVSWYQQALGQGPQFIFQYYEEEERQRGNFPDRFSGHQFPNYSSELNVNALLLGDSALYLCASSLGSSSYEQYFGPGTRLTVT.

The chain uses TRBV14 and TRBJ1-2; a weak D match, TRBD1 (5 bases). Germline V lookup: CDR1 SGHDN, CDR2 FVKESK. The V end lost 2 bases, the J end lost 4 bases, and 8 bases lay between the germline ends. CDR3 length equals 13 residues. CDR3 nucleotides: TGTGCCAGCAGCCAACGGGGGAGCTATGGCTACACCTTC. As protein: CASSQRGSYGYTF.

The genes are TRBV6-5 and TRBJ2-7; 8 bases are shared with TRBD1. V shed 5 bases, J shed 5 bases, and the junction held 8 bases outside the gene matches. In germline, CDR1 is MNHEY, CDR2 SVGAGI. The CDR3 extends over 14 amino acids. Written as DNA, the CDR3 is TGTGCCAGCAGTCCCAGGACAGGGTTAGACGAGCAGTACTTC. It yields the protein CASSPRTGLDEQYF.

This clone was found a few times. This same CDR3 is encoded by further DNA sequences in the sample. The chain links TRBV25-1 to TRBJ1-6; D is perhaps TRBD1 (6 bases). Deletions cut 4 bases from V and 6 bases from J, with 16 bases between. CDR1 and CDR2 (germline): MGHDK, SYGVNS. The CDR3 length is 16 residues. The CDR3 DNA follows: TGTGCCAGCAGTGTAGTTTCCGGGACATCTAATTCACCCCTCCACTTT. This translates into CASSVVSGTSNSPLHF.

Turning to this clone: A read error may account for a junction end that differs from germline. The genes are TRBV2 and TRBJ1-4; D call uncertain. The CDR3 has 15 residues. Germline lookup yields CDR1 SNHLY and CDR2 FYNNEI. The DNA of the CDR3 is TGTGCCAGCAGTGACCTAGGCAGAACTTATGAAAAACTGTTTTTT. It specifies CASSDLGRTYEKLFF.

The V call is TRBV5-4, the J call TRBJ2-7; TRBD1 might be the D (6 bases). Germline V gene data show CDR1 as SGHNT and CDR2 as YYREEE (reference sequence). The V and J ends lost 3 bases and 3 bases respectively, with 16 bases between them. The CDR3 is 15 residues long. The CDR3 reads CASSSPDRGIYEQYF. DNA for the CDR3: TGTGCCAGCAGCTCCCCGGACAGAGGCATCTACGAGCAGTACTTC.

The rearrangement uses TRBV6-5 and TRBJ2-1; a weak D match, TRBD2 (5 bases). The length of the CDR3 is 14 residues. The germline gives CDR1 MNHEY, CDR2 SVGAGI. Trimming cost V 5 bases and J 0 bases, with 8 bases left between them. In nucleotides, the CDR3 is TGTGCCAGCAGTCCGGGGAGCTCCTACAATGAGCAGTTCTTC. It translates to CASSPGSSYNEQFF.

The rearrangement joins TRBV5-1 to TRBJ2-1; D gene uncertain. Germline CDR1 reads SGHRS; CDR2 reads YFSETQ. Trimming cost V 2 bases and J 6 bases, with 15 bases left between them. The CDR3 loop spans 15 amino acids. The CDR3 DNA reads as TGCGCCAGCAGCTTTAGTTCCTCCGGTCTCAATGAGCAGTTCTTC. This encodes CASSFSSSGLNEQFF.

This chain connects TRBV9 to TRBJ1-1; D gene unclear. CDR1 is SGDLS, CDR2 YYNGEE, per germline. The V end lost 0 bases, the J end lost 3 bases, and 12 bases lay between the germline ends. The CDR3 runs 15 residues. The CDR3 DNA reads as TGTGCCAGCAGCGTAGGGCTGGAGGTCGACACTGAAGCTTTCTTT. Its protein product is CASSVGLEVDTEAFF.

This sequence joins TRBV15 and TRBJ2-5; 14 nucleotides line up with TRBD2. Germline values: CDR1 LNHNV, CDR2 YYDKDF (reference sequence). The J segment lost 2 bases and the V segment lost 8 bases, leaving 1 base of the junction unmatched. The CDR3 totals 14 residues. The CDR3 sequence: CATRLAGGQETQYF. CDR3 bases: TGTGCCACCCGACTAGCGGGGGGGCAAGAGACCCAGTACTTC.

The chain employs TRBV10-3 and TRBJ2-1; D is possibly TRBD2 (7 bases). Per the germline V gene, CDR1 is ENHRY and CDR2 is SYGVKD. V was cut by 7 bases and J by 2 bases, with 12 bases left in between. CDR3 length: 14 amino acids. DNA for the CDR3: TGTGCCATCAATAAGGGGGGGGCCTACAATGAGCAGTTCTTC. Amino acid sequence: CAINKGGAYNEQFF.

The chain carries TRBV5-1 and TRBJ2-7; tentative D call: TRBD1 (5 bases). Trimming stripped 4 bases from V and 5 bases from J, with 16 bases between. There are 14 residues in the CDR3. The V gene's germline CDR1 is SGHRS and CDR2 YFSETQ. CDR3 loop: CASSLTPGSDEQYF. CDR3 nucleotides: TGCGCCAGCAGCCTAACCCCAGGGTCGGACGAGCAGTACTTC.

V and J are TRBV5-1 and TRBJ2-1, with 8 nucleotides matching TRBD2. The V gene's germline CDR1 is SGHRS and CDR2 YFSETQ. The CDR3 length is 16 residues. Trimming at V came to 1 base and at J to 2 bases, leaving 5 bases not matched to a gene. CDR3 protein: CASSLLQRGTYNEQFF. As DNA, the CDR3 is TGCGCCAGCAGCTTGCTTCAGCGGGGGACCTACAATGAGCAGTTCTTC.

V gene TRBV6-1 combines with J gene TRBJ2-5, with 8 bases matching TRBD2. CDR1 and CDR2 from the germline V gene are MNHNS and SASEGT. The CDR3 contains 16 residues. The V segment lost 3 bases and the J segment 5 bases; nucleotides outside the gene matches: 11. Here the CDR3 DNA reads TGTGCCAGCAGTGAGTTCCGGGGGGGGCGGGAGGAGACCCAGTACTTC. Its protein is CASSEFRGGREETQYF.

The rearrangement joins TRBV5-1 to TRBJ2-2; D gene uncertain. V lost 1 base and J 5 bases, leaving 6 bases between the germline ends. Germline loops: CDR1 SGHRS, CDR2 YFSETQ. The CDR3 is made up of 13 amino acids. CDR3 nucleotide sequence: TGCGCCAGCAGCTTGATGCAGACCGGGGAGCTGTTTTTT. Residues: CASSLMQTGELFF.

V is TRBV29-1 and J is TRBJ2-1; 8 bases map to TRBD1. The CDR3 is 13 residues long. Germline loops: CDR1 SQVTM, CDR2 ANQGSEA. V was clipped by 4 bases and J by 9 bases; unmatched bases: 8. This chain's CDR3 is CSVAGRGRLEQFF. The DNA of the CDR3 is TGCAGCGTTGCCGGCAGGGGGCGCCTTGAGCAGTTCTTC.